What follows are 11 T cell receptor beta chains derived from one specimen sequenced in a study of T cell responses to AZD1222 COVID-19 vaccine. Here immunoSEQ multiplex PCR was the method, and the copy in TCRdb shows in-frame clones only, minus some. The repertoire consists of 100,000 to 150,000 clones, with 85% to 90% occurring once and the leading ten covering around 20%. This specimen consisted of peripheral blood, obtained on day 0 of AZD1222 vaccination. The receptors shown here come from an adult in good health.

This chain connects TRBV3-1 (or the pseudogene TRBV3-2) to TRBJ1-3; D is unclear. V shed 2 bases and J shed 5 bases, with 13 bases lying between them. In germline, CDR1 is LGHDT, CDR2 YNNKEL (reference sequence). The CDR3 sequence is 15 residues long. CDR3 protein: CASSQFEMGRNTIYF. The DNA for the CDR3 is TGTGCCAGCAGCCAATTCGAAATGGGCAGAAACACCATATATTTT.

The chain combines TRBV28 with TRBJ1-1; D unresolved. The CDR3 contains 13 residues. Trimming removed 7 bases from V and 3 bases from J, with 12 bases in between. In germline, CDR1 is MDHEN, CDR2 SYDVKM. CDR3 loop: CASTVTGYTEAFF. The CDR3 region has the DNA TGTGCCAGCACCGTTACGGGATACACTGAAGCTTTCTTT.

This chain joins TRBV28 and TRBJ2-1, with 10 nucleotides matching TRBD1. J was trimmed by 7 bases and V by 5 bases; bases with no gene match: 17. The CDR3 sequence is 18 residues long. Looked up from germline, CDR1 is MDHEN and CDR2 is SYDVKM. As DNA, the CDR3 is TGTGCCAGCAGTCTACCACACCATCCGGGACAGGGGAGGAATGAGCAGTTCTTC. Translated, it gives CASSLPHHPGQGRNEQFF.

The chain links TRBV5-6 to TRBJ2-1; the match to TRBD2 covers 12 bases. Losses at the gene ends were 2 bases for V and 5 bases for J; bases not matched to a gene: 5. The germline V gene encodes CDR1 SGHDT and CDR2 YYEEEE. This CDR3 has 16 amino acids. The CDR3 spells CASSFPGLAGNNEQFF. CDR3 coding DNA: TGTGCCAGCAGCTTCCCGGGACTAGCGGGTAACAATGAGCAGTTCTTC.

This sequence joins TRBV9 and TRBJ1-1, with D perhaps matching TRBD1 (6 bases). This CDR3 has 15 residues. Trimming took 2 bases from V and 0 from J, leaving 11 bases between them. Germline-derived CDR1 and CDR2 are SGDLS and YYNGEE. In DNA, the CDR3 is TGTGCCAGCAGCGTGACAGGAGACATGAACACTGAAGCTTTCTTT. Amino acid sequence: CASSVTGDMNTEAFF.

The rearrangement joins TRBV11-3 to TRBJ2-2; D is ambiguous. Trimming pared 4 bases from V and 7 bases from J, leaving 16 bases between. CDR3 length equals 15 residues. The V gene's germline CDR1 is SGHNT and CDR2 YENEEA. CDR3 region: CASSSATFHRGELFF. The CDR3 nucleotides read TGTGCCAGCAGCTCTGCTACGTTTCATCGCGGGGAGCTGTTTTTT. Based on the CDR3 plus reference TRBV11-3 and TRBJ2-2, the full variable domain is EAGVVQSPRYKIIEKKQPVAFWCNPISGHNTLYWYLQNLGQGPELLIRYENEEAVDDSQLPKDRFSAERLKGVDSTLKIQPAELGDSAVYLCASSSATFHRGELFFGEGSRLTVL.

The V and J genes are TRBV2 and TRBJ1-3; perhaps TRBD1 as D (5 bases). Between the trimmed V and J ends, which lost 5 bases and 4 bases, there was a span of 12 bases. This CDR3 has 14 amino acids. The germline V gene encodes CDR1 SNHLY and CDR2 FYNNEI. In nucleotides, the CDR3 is TGTGCCAGCAGTCCCCGGGGGACGGGAAACACCATATATTTT. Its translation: CASSPRGTGNTIYF.

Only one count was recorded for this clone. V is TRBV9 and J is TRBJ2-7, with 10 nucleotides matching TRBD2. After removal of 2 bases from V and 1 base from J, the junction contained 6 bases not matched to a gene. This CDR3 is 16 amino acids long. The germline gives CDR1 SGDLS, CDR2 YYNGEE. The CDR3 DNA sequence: TGTGCCAGCAGCGTGGGTAGCGGGGGGCCATCCTACGAGCAGTACTTC. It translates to CASSVGSGGPSYEQYF.

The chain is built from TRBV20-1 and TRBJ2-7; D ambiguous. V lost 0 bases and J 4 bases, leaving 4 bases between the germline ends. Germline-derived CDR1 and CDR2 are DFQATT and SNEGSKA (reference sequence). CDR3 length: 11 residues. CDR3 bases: TGCAGTGCTAGAGAGGTGTACGAGCAGTACTTC. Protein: CSAREVYEQYF.

CDR3 protein: CASSLFGRDSYEQYF. The CDR3 bases are TGTGCCAGCAGCTTATTCGGTAGGGACTCCTACGAGCAGTACTTC. The chain uses TRBV7-9 and TRBJ2-7, with no clear D. CDR1 and CDR2 from the germline V gene are SEHNR and FQNEAQ (reference sequence). Trimming took 2 bases from V and 0 from J, leaving 11 bases between them. There are 15 residues in the CDR3.

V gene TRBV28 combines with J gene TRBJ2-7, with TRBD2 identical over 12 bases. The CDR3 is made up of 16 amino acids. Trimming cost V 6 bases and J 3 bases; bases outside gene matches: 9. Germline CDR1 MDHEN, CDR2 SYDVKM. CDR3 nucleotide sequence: TGTGCCAGCAGGATTTTGACTAGCGGGGGAGTCTACGAGCAGTACTTC. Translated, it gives CASRILTSGGVYEQYF.